The T cell receptor (beta chain) under discussion was sequenced for a study of CD8 T cells in Susac syndrome. CDR1 and CDR2 (germline): DFQATT, SNEGSKA (reference sequence). Between the trimmed V and J ends, which lost 3 bases and 5 bases, there was a span of 19 bases. The CDR3 extends over 15 amino acids. This clonotype was observed a single time. Reverse transcription of about 0.5 to 1 ug RNA used random hexamers. TCRdb processed the immunoSEQ multiplex PCR reads anew with MiXCR; each CDR3 protein has one entry. The sample records about 300,000 distinct CDR3 sequences, about 92% being singletons. Each multiple sclerosis control was a treatment-naive patient with relapsing-remitting disease that was either stable or active.

Sample: CD4+ T cells from PBMCs. The chain recombines TRBV20-1 with TRBJ2-5; TRBD2 might be the D (6 bases). The clonotype was recovered from a human donor with multiple sclerosis. The CDR3 region has the DNA TGCAGTGCTAGTCGCCTCCCGGGACTCCCCGAGACCCAGTACTTC. Its translation is CSASRLPGLPETQYF.